This TCR beta chain stems from a study of T cells in Graves' hyperthyroidism and ophthalmopathy. Study as a whole: Peripheral blood was collected at initial diagnosis, before any treatment. Study-level findings and limits: Separation of ophthalmopathy from stable hyperthyroidism was achieved by a 13 V-J model. Most thyroid clonotypes expanded above 0.001 appeared in blood too.

This clonotype was counted at least ten times. No antigen is known for it. The investigators amplified TCR beta CDR3 regions from RNA transcripts. The HTBI primer set was used in a first-round RT-PCR of the TCR CDR3. TCRdb independently ran MiXCR on the multiplex PCR reads; one entry per CDR3 protein. The sample yields 460,000 or so distinct CDR3 sequences, 13% to 15% seen once. The CDR3 contains 15 residues. V was shortened by 7 bases and J by 1 base, with 13 bases between the two germline ends. Germline CDR1 is SGHAT and CDR2 is FQNNGV. An approximately 10 ml volume of fresh peripheral blood provided the PBMCs.

The receptor was isolated from a woman aged 18-29 years with Graves' hyperthyroidism. The V gene is TRBV11-2, the J gene TRBJ2-2, with no clear D. Sample: blood. The chain's CDR3 is CASTLWTGNTGELFF. The CDR3 bases are TGTGCCAGCACCCTATGGACGGGGAACACCGGGGAGCTGTTTTTT.